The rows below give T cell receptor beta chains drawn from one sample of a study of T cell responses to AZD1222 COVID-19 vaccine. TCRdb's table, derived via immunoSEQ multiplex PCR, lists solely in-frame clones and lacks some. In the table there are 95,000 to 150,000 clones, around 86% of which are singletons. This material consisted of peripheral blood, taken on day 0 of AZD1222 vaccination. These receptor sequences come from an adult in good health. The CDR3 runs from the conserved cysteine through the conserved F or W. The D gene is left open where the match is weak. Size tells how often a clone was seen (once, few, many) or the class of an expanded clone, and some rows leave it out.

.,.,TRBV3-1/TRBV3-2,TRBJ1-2,CASSLIGGGGYTF,TGTGCCAGCAGCCTCATCGGGGGCGGTGGCTACACCTTC
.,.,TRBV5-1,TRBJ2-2,CASTKDYLNTGELFF,TGCGCCAGCACCAAGGACTACCTAAACACCGGGGAGCTGTTTTTT
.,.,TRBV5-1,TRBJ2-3,CASSWRPGDPTDTQYF,TGCGCCAGCAGCTGGCGACCTGGGGATCCGACAGATACGCAGTATTTT
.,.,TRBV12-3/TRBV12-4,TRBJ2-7,CASRPGGLYEQYF,TGTGCCAGCAGGCCCGGGGGCCTCTACGAGCAGTACTTC
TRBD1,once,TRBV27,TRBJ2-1,CASSLGTGVDEQFF,TGTGCCAGCAGTTTGGGGACAGGGGTGGATGAGCAGTTCTTC
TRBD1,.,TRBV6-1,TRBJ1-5,CASSDHRGTDQPQHF,TGTGCCAGCAGTGATCACAGGGGGACTGATCAGCCCCAGCATTTT
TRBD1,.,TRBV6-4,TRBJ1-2,CASSDRDRVIWRGYTF,TGTGCCAGCAGTGACCGGGACAGGGTGATTTGGCGAGGCTACACCTTC
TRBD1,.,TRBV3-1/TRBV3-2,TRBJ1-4,CASSPTGAGEKLFF,TGTGCCAGCAGCCCGACAGGGGCTGGTGAAAAACTGTTTTTT
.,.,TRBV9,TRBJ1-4,CASSVAQGLNNEKLFF,TGTGCCAGCAGCGTAGCTCAAGGCCTGAATAATGAAAAACTGTTTTTT
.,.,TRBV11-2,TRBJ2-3,CASSLEGARTDTQYF,TGTGCCAGCAGCTTGGAGGGGGCGCGCACAGATACGCAGTATTTT
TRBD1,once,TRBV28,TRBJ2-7,CAIEGTGGRPYEQYF,TGTGCTATAGAAGGGACAGGGGGAAGGCCCTACGAGCAGTACTTC
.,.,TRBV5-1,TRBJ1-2,CASSYGRSLLNYGYTF,TGCGCCAGCAGCTACGGGCGTAGCCTGCTCAACTATGGCTACACCTTC
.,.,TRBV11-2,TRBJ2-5,CASSPVRGVETQYF,TGTGCCAGCAGCCCCGTGCGGGGTGTTGAGACCCAGTACTTC
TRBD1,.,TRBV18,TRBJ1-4,CASSANHGTGGKTNEKLFF,TGTGCCAGCTCGGCCAACCACGGGACAGGGGGCAAGACTAATGAAAAACTGTTTTTT
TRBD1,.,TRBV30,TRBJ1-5,CAWSLTSGGSNQPQHF,TGTGCCTGGAGCCTCACGTCAGGGGGAAGCAATCAGCCCCAGCATTTT
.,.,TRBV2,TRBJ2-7,CASKRTLSSYEQYF,TGTGCCAGCAAAAGGACACTGAGCTCCTACGAGCAGTACTTC
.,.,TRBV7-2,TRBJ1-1,CASSYPNPETFF,TGTGCCAGCAGCTATCCAAATCCGGAAACTTTCTTT
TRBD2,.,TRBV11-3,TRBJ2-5,CASSPGRGLLAGVETQYF,TGTGCCAGCAGCCCAGGGCGGGGTTTGCTAGCGGGGGTGGAGACCCAGTACTTC
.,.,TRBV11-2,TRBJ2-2,CASISGWQGGTGELFF,TGTGCCAGCATCTCAGGGTGGCAGGGGGGTACCGGGGAGCTGTTTTTT
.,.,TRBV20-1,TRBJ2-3,CSASSSTDTQYF,TGCAGTGCTAGTTCCAGCACAGATACGCAGTATTTT
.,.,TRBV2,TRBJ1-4,CASSTGLGEKLFF,TGTGCCAGCAGTACAGGGTTAGGTGAAAAACTGTTTTTT
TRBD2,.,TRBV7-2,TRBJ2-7,CASSLGREGYEQYF,TGTGCCAGCAGCTTAGGTAGGGAGGGCTACGAGCAGTACTTC
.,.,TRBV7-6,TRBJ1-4,CASSLVSQATNEKLFF,TGTGCCAGCAGCTTAGTGTCTCAGGCAACTAATGAAAAACTGTTTTTT
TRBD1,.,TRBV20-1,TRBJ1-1,CSASGASGTVNTEAFF,TGCAGTGCTAGTGGGGCCTCCGGGACAGTCAACACTGAAGCTTTCTTT
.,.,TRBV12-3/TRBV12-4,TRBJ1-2,CASRSNREWGYTF,TGTGCCAGCAGATCTAACAGGGAATGGGGCTACACCTTC
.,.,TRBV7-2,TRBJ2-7,CASSDNRVPEQYF,TGTGCCAGCAGCGACAACAGGGTTCCCGAGCAGTACTTC
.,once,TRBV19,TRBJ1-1,CASQAGMNTEAFF,TGTGCCAGTCAGGCGGGGATGAACACTGAAGCTTTCTTT
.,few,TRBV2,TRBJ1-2,CASRTQQGSNYGYTF,TGTGCCAGCAGGACTCAACAGGGATCTAACTATGGCTACACCTTC
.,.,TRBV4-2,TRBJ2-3,CASSQDHGGTSTDTQYF,TGTGCCAGCAGCCAAGACCATGGGGGAACTAGCACAGATACGCAGTATTTT
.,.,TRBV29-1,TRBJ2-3,CSVELTWRRGTDTQYF,TGCAGCGTTGAGCTGACGTGGCGAAGGGGCACGGATACGCAGTATTTT
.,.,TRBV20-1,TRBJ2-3,CSASTSTDTQYF,TGCAGTGCTAGTACTAGCACAGATACGCAGTATTTT
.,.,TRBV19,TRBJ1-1,CASNPGPSNTEAFF,TGTGCCAGTAACCCGGGGCCGTCGAACACTGAAGCTTTCTTT
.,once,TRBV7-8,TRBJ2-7,CASSFDQGNYEQYF,TGTGCCAGCAGCTTTGATCAGGGTAACTACGAGCAGTACTTC
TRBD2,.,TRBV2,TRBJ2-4,CASSEARSGDLAKNIQYF,TGTGCCAGCAGTGAAGCCCGAAGCGGGGACCTAGCCAAAAACATTCAGTACTTC
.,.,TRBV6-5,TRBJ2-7,CASSYSLGFTYEQYF,TGTGCCAGCAGTTACTCATTAGGGTTTACCTACGAGCAGTACTTC
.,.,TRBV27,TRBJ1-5,CASRTGTGNQPQHF,TGTGCCAGCAGAACCGGGACGGGGAATCAGCCCCAGCATTTT
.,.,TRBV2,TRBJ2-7,CASSGLGGEQYF,TGTGCCAGCAGTGGCTTGGGGGGTGAGCAGTACTTC
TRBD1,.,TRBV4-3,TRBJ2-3,CASSQELTGGTDTQYF,TGCGCCAGCAGCCAGGAGCTGACAGGGGGCACAGATACGCAGTATTTT
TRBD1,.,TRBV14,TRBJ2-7,CASSPQGYEQYF,TGTGCCAGCAGCCCACAGGGGTACGAGCAGTACTTC
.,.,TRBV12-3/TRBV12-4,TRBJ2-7,CASSLPPSEQYF,TGTGCCAGCAGTCTCCCCCCCTCCGAGCAGTACTTC
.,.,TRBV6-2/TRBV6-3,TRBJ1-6,CASSPNRSSPLHF,TGTGCCAGCAGCCCTAACAGGAGTTCACCCCTCCACTTT
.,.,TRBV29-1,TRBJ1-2,CSVEVLGDEYTF,TGCAGCGTTGAAGTTCTGGGGGATGAATACACCTTC
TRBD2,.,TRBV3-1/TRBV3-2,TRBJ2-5,CASSPRSSGGWGTQYF,TGTGCCAGCAGCCCAAGGTCAAGCGGGGGATGGGGGACCCAGTACTTC
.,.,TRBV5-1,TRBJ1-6,CASSGWGDNYNSPLHF,TGCGCCAGCAGCGGTTGGGGGGATAACTATAATTCACCCCTCCACTTT